The source of this T cell receptor beta chain is a study of graft-versus-host responses after intestinal transplantation. The CDR3 runs 15 residues. V was shortened by 7 bases and J by 0 bases, with 10 bases between the two germline ends. Germline-derived CDR1 and CDR2 are MGHDK and SYGVNS. Labeling with CFSE marked about 200,000 responder cells, which were plated with about 200,000 irradiated, violet-dye-labeled stimulator cells. Profiled with immunoSEQ multiplex PCR; TCRdb holds only in-frame clones, not every one. The sample lists roughly 20,000 clones, less than 60% seen once, with 0.88% in the top ten.

The sample consisted of alloreactive CD4+ T cells from a mixed lymphocyte reaction culture, taken before intestinal transplant. The subset here: CFSE-low proliferating T cells sorted from roughly 6-day pre-transplant mixed lymphocyte reaction (GvH or HvG direction). The sequence was collected from a human patient who received an intestinal transplant. This rearrangement joins TRBV25-1 to TRBJ2-6, with a tentative D call TRBD2 (6 bases). CDR3 nucleotides: TGTGCCAGCAACGACGGGGGCTCTGGGGCCAACGTCCTGACTTTC. Residues: CASNDGGSGANVLTF. The whole variable domain, filled in from reference TRBV25-1 and TRBJ2-6, reads EADIYQTPRYLVIGTGKKITLECSQTMGHDKMYWYQQDPGMELHLIHYSYGVNSTEKGDLSSESTVSRIRTEHFPLTLESARPSHTSQYLCASNDGGSGANVLTFGAGSRLTVL.